Listed below are T cell receptor beta chains from one sample, sequenced in a study of CD8 T cells in ankylosing spondylitis. TCRdb fed the 5' RACE reads into MiXCR, producing one record per CDR3 protein. The data show some 130,000 distinct CDR3 sequences, roughly an eighth seen once. Sequenced sample: blood, either unsorted or a sorted T cell fraction (not recorded which). The source of these receptors is a female donor with ankylosing spondylitis or in good health (not recorded which). Both conserved end residues are part of each CDR3. A D gene is named only where the DNA matches it firmly. Clone size is shown for a subset of rows, as once, few, many or a class of expanded clone.

TRBJ1-6	-	-	16	TRBV11-2	CASSLGGLGGNSPLHF	TGTGCCAGCAGCTTAGGGGGTCTGGGGGGGAATTCACCCCTCCACTTT
TRBJ2-2	TRBD1	few	15	TRBV6-1	CASSPGTGHTGELFF	TGTGCCAGCAGTCCCGGGACAGGGCACACCGGGGAGCTGTTTTTT
TRBJ2-1	-	-	18	TRBV20-1	CSAPPMGGKGGSYNEQFF	TGCAGTGCCCCCCCGATGGGGGGCAAAGGAGGCTCCTACAATGAGCAGTTCTTC
TRBJ2-5	-	few	12	TRBV7-8	CASSLADETQYF	TGTGCCAGCAGCTTAGCGGACGAGACCCAGTACTTC
TRBJ2-5	-	many	13	TRBV3-1	CASSQGIQETQYF	TGTGCCAGCAGCCAAGGAATCCAAGAGACCCAGTACTTC
TRBJ2-2	TRBD1	many	15	TRBV10-3	CAISESSGGHGELFF	TGTGCCATCAGTGAGTCGTCAGGGGGTCACGGGGAGCTGTTTTTT
TRBJ2-2	-	-	12	TRBV6-6	CASSELAGELFF	TGTGCCAGCAGCGAGCTTGCCGGGGAGCTGTTTTTT
TRBJ2-2	-	many	11	TRBV12-3/TRBV12-4	CASIRTGELFF	TGTGCCAGCATCCGGACCGGGGAGCTGTTTTTT
TRBJ1-5	-	few	16	TRBV7-2	CASSLVAGVGNQPQHF	TGTGCCAGCAGCTTAGTGGCAGGGGTCGGCAATCAGCCCCAGCATTTT
TRBJ1-3	-	few	15	TRBV12-3/TRBV12-4	CASTTSAGSGNTIYF	TGTGCCAGCACCACCTCAGCGGGCTCTGGAAACACCATATATTTT
TRBJ1-2	-	many	12	TRBV28	CASSLGGYGYTF	TGTGCCAGCAGTTTGGGAGGCTATGGCTACACCTTC
TRBJ2-5	TRBD1	few	15	TRBV3-1	CASSDRQGGRVTQYF	TGTGCCAGCAGCGATAGACAGGGGGGTCGGGTGACCCAGTACTTC
TRBJ1-4	-	-	15	TRBV7-9	CASSHAGETNEKLFF	TGTGCCAGCAGCCACGCAGGGGAAACTAATGAAAAACTGTTTTTT
TRBJ2-1	TRBD2	few	17	TRBV11-2	CASSLDRLAGEIGEQFF	TGTGCCAGCAGCTTAGATCGACTAGCGGGAGAGATCGGTGAGCAGTTCTTC
TRBJ1-1	-	many	14	TRBV20-1	CSASRPGVNTEAFF	TGCAGTGCTAGCCGGCCGGGGGTGAACACTGAAGCTTTCTTT
TRBJ2-2	-	many	14	TRBV9	CASSSRAAAGELFF	TGTGCCAGCAGCTCGAGGGCCGCGGCCGGGGAGCTGTTTTTT
TRBJ1-2	-	few	16	TRBV3-1	CASSQSDRQRFYGYTF	TGTGCCAGCAGCCAATCCGACAGACAGCGCTTCTATGGCTACACCTTC
TRBJ1-5	TRBD1	few	18	TRBV4-2	CASSQDFRGMGKGQPQHF	TGTGCCAGCAGCCAAGATTTCAGGGGGATGGGAAAGGGTCAGCCCCAGCATTTT
TRBJ1-2	TRBD1	-	16	TRBV7-9	CASSLGQGANKGGYTF	TGTGCCAGCAGCTTGGGACAGGGGGCAAATAAAGGTGGCTACACCTTC
TRBJ2-5	TRBD2	few	15	TRBV4-1	CASRSLALVKETQYF	TGCGCCAGCAGATCACTAGCGCTCGTCAAAGAGACCCAGTACTTC
TRBJ2-7	-	many	14	TRBV2	CAQRGGRPAYEQYF	TGTGCCCAAAGAGGGGGGCGACCGGCCTACGAGCAGTACTTC
TRBJ2-5	-	few	15	TRBV20-1	CSASLFFGSQATQYF	TGCAGTGCTAGTCTTTTTTTCGGGAGTCAAGCGACCCAGTACTTC
TRBJ2-1	TRBD1	many	11	TRBV5-1	CASRKGTEGFF	TGCGCCAGCAGAAAAGGGACAGAGGGGTTCTTC
TRBJ2-7	TRBD2	few	15	TRBV4-1	CASSQAGLAGGEQYF	TGCGCCAGCAGCCAAGCCGGGCTAGCGGGAGGCGAGCAGTACTTC
TRBJ2-3	-	many	11	TRBV12-3/TRBV12-4	CASRGTDTQYF	TGTGCCAGCAGGGGCACAGATACGCAGTATTTT